The sequence of this T cell receptor (beta chain) was determined in a study of shared clonotypes between healthy human individuals. Looking at the study overall: Aged between 18 and 49, the donors were a couple of women and a few men.

There are 15 residues in the CDR3. V was shortened by 6 bases and J by 0 bases, with 14 bases between the two germline ends. CDR1 and CDR2 from the germline V gene are MNHNS and SASEGT. Sequencing was at deep level. Some clones are missing from TCRdb's copy, which holds only in-frame ones; the method was immunoSEQ multiplex PCR. Here the sample spans a few million clones, approximately 92% being singletons. The study drew its donors from healthy HIV-negative adults without recent acute infections or vaccinations. Nashville, Tennessee was home to all donors, each a Caucasian adult. This TCR came from a young man in good health. The chain recombines TRBV6-1 with TRBJ1-1; possibly TRBD1 for D (6 bases). The sequencing input was naive CD4+ T cells sorted from blood. Subset reported: CD45RA+ positively selected. The CDR3 coding sequence is TGTGCCAGCAGCCAAAAACCAGGGGTGAACACTGAAGCTTTCTTT. This encodes CASSQKPGVNTEAFF.